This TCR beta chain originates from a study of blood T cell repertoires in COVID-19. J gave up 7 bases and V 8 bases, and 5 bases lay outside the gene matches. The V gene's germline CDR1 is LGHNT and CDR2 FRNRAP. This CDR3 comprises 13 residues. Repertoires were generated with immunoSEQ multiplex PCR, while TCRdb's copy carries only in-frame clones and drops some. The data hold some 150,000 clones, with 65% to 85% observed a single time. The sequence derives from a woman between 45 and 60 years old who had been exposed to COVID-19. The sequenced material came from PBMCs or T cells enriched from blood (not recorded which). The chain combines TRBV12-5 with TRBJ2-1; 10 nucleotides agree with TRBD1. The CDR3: CASSRDRGNEQFF. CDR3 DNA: TGTGCTAGTTCCCGGGACAGGGGTAATGAGCAGTTCTTC. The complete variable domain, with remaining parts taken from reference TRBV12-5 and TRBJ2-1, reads DARVTQTPRHKVTEMGQEVTMRCQPILGHNTVFWYRQTMMQGLELLAYFRNRAPLDDSGMPKDRFSAEMPDATLATLKIQPSEPRDSAVYFCASSRDRGNEQFFGPGTRLTVL.